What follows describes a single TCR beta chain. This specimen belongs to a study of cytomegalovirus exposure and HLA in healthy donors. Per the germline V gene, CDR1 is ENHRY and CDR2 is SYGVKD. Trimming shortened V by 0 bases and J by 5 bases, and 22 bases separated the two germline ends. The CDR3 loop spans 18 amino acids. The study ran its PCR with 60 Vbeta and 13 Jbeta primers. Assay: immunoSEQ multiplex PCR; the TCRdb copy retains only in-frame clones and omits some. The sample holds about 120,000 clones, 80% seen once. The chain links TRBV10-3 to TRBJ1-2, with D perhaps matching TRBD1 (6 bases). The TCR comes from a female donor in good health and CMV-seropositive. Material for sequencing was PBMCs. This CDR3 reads CAISESRQGKSAPYGYTF. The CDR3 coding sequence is TGTGCCATCAGTGAGTCGCGTCAGGGGAAGTCGGCCCCATATGGCTACACCTTC.